Listed here are 27 T cell receptor beta chains from one sample, sequenced in a study of T-cell reconstitution after alpha-beta-depleted transplantation in children listed by TCRdb under 2016. Library creation used PCR. The sequencer listed for this sample is Illumina HiSeq 2500. TCR libraries were prepared with molecular barcoding, using unique molecular identifiers to normalize TCRbeta repertoire quantification. Starting from the raw public reads, TCRdb applied fastp trimming at Q25, assembled clones with MiXCR and retained in-frame beta chains. Each CDR3 protein appears once, grouped with its most common genes and DNA. A total of around 360,000 distinct CDR3 sequences appear in this sample, under 13% of them only once. The leading ten clones occupy roughly 2.5% of the sample. The sample consisted of PBMCs from the stem cell graft donor, taken from the stem cell graft. The receptors were gathered from a human donor who donated a stem cell graft to a child with acute lymphoblastic leukemia.

The rearrangement uses TRBV5-1 and TRBJ2-5, with 8 bases lining up with TRBD1. This CDR3 has 13 amino acids. In germline, CDR1 is SGHRS, CDR2 YFSETQ. Trimming at V came to 7 bases and at J to 5 bases, leaving 7 bases not matched to a gene. CDR3 protein: CASCQGAEETQYF. DNA for the CDR3: TGCGCCAGCTGCCAGGGGGCGGAGGAGACCCAGTACTTC. The full variable domain, with the rest looked up from reference TRBV5-1 and TRBJ2-5, is KAGVTQTPRYLIKTRGQQVTLSCSPISGHRSVSWYQQTPGQGLQFLFEYFSETQRNKGNFPGRFSGRQFSNSRSEMNVSTLELGDSALYLCASCQGAEETQYFGPGTRLLVL.

This chain uses TRBV6-5 with TRBJ1-5; D ambiguous. The CDR3 totals 15 residues. Germline V CDR1 and CDR2: MNHEY, SVGAGI. Trimming pared 0 bases from V and 2 bases from J, leaving 8 bases between. The CDR3 sequence: CASSYSFGGNQPQHF. CDR3 nucleotides: TGTGCCAGCAGTTACTCCTTCGGGGGCAATCAGCCCCAGCATTTT.

This clonotype was counted many times. This chain joins TRBV20-1 and TRBJ2-1; maybe TRBD2 (6 bases). Germline V lookup: CDR1 DFQATT, CDR2 SNEGSKA (reference sequence). This CDR3 region has 14 residues. V was trimmed by 6 bases and J by 3 bases, leaving 15 bases between them. The CDR3 DNA reads TGCAGTGCCAAGTCCTGGCGGGACTACAATGAGCAGTTCTTC. This translates into CSAKSWRDYNEQFF.

The table lists this clonotype with many counts. The CDR3 DNA is TGTGCCAGCAGCCGGGGGACGTTCGGCCAGCCCCAGCATTTT. Protein sequence: CASSRGTFGQPQHF. The chain carries TRBV9 and TRBJ1-5; a weak D match, TRBD1 (5 bases). Per the germline V gene, CDR1 is SGDLS and CDR2 is YYNGEE. The CDR3 extends over 14 amino acids. V lost 4 bases and J 7 bases, leaving 15 bases between the germline ends.

This clonotype was counted between two and nine times. In DNA form, the CDR3 reads TGTGCCAGCAGCGCTAGCGGAGATAACACCGGGGAGCTGTTTTTT. Amino acid sequence: CASSASGDNTGELFF. This chain links TRBV3-1 with TRBJ2-2; 7 bases match TRBD2. The CDR3 totals 15 residues. CDR1 and CDR2 (germline): LGHDT, YNNKEL (reference sequence). Losses at the gene ends were 5 bases for V and 2 bases for J; bases not matched to a gene: 5.

The V and J genes are TRBV20-1 and TRBJ2-3, with 7 bases that match TRBD2. There are 15 residues in the CDR3. Trimming cost V 1 base and J 2 bases; bases outside gene matches: 6. Germline CDR1 is DFQATT and CDR2 is SNEGSKA (reference sequence). The CDR3 region is CSARALADNTDTQYF. DNA for the CDR3: TGCAGTGCTAGAGCTCTAGCGGACAACACAGATACGCAGTATTTT.

This clonotype was observed many times. The chain is built from TRBV12-3 or TRBV12-4 and TRBJ2-1; 12 bases map to TRBD2. This CDR3 is built from 18 residues. V trimming: 3 bases; J trimming: 2 bases; junction bases outside the gene matches: 8. CDR3 sequence: CASSFRLAGALTYNEQFF. The CDR3 coding sequence is TGTGCCAGCAGTTTTAGACTAGCGGGAGCCCTCACCTACAATGAGCAGTTCTTC.

This clonotype was detected a few times. This rearrangement joins TRBV13 to TRBJ2-7, with D possibly TRBD1 on 5 matching bases. Germline CDR1 and CDR2: PRHDT and FYEKMQ (reference sequence). Trimming took off 6 bases at V and 3 bases at J, with 18 bases between the two ends. The CDR3 loop spans 15 amino acids. CDR3 amino acids: CASSYYQLGHYEQYF. CDR3 bases: TGTGCCAGCAGTTATTATCAATTGGGGCACTACGAGCAGTACTTC.

This clonotype was seen repeatedly, ten times or more. This sequence joins TRBV9 and TRBJ2-3; TRBD2 agrees at 9 bases. This CDR3 is built from 18 residues. V lost 1 base, J lost 5 bases, and 14 bases stayed unmatched. The germline V gene has CDR1 SGDLS and CDR2 YYNGEE. The CDR3: CASSVSEAGTSHRDTQYF. The CDR3 DNA sequence: TGTGCCAGCAGCGTATCGGAAGCCGGGACTAGCCACCGAGATACGCAGTATTTT.

This clonotype was detected ten times or more. The V and J genes are TRBV29-1 and TRBJ2-1, with 11 nucleotides matching TRBD2. From germline, CDR1 is SQVTM and CDR2 ANQGSEA. V was clipped by 7 bases and J by 5 bases; unmatched bases: 7. CDR3 length equals 14 residues. CDR3 nucleotide sequence: TGCAGCGCCCGACTAGCGGGAACCGACAATGAGCAGTTCTTC. This sequence encodes CSARLAGTDNEQFF.

On this clonotype: One end of the junction fails to match germline, which may point to a read error. J is TRBJ2-3 and V is TRBV12-3 or TRBV12-4, with 10 nucleotides matching TRBD2. The CDR3 runs 18 residues. In DNA, the CDR3 is TGTGCCAGCTGTTTAGGACTAGCGGCAGTCTCTAGCACAGATACGCAGTATTTT. Translating it yields CASCLGLAAVSSTDTQYF.

This clonotype was recorded a few times. V is TRBV7-2 and J is TRBJ2-3; D gene uncertain. Germline CDR1 SGHTA, CDR2 FQGNSA. The CDR3 is 14 amino acids. Trimming pared 3 bases from V and 0 bases from J, leaving 7 bases between. CDR3: CASSFDRSTDTQYF. The CDR3 coding sequence is TGTGCCAGCAGCTTTGATCGTAGCACAGATACGCAGTATTTT.

Regarding this clonotype: One end of the junction does not line up with germline, which may come from a read error. V gene TRBV5-1 combines with J gene TRBJ2-7, with D perhaps matching TRBD1 (6 bases). This CDR3 has 16 residues. In germline, CDR1 is SGHRS, CDR2 YFSETQ. This chain's CDR3 is CASSSDSGTSSYERYF. The CDR3 nucleotides are TGCGCCAGCAGCTCGGACTCCGGGACAAGCTCCTACGAGCGGTACTTC.

The chain couples TRBV19 to TRBJ2-2; TRBD2 agrees at 9 bases. J lost 4 bases, V lost 6 bases, and 12 bases had no gene match. This CDR3 comprises 17 residues. Germline-derived CDR1 and CDR2 are LNHDA and SQIVND (reference sequence). The chain's CDR3 is CASRDLSSGMGTGELFF. The CDR3 DNA follows: TGTGCCAGTAGAGACCTGTCTAGCGGGATGGGCACCGGGGAGCTGTTTTTT.

The chain employs TRBV9 and TRBJ2-7; D is uncertain. The germline CDR1 and CDR2 sequences are SGDLS and YYNGEE. V shed 3 bases and J shed 0 bases, with 13 bases lying between them. There are 15 residues in the CDR3. The CDR3 DNA reads as TGTGCCAGCAGCGCCTCCGACGGACGCTCCTACGAGCAGTACTTC. Its translation: CASSASDGRSYEQYF.

The chain couples TRBV4-1 to TRBJ1-1, with 9 bases fitting TRBD1. Germline CDR1 MGHRA, CDR2 YSYEKL. V shed 1 base, J shed 4 bases, and the junction held 1 base outside the gene matches. The CDR3 consists of 14 residues. For the CDR3, the DNA is TGCGCCAGCAGCCAAGGACAGGGGGGCACTGAAGCTTTCTTT. It is translated as CASSQGQGGTEAFF.

This clonotype was seen a few times. The rearrangement joins TRBV4-1 to TRBJ2-6, with no clear D. V dropped 4 bases and J dropped 0 bases, with 10 bases sitting between them. This CDR3 region has 16 residues. Germline assignment: CDR1 MGHRA and CDR2 YSYEKL. CDR3 nucleotides: TGCGCCAGCAGCCCTTACAGCAACTCTGGGGCCAACGTCCTGACTTTC. Translating gives CASSPYSNSGANVLTF.

This clonotype was counted many times. V usage is TRBV20-1 and J usage is TRBJ1-4, with 7 bases matching TRBD1. CDR1 is DFQATT and CDR2 is SNEGSKA in the germline V gene (reference sequence). Unmatched junction bases numbered 11, after V lost 3 bases and J lost 4 bases. This CDR3 is 16 amino acids long. CDR3 DNA: TGCAGTGCTAGCGAAAGTTCCGGGACAGATAATGAAAAACTGTTTTTT. Its protein product is CSASESSGTDNEKLFF.

This chain connects TRBV12-5 to TRBJ2-3; maybe TRBD2 (6 bases). V dropped 5 bases and J dropped 0 bases, with 15 bases sitting between them. The CDR3 extends over 16 amino acids. Germline CDR1 is LGHNT and CDR2 is FRNRAP. The CDR3 loop reads CASGPNRERSTDTQYF. The CDR3 coding sequence is TGTGCTAGTGGTCCGAACCGGGAGCGCAGCACAGATACGCAGTATTTT.

The V call is TRBV18, the J call TRBJ2-7; D gene uncertain. The CDR3 loop spans 13 amino acids. V lost 0 bases, J lost 2 bases, and 5 bases lay in between. Looked up from germline, CDR1 is KGHSH and CDR2 is LQKENI. CDR3 coding DNA: TGTGCCAGCTCACCACCGGAAACCTACGAGCAGTACTTC. Translated: CASSPPETYEQYF.

This clonotype was seen many times. The J gene is TRBJ2-3, the V gene TRBV20-1; perhaps TRBD2 as D (6 bases). The CDR3 has 17 residues. Germline values: CDR1 DFQATT, CDR2 SNEGSKA (reference sequence). V was cut by 8 bases and J by 1 base, with 25 bases left in between. CDR3 sequence (DNA): TGCAGTCCCATGGGGCGGGACCTAATAACTGGCACAGATACGCAGTATTTT. It specifies CSPMGRDLITGTDTQYF.

V and J are TRBV5-1 and TRBJ2-1; TRBD2 matches at 7 bases. Germline CDR1 and CDR2: SGHRS and YFSETQ. CDR3 length: 14 amino acids. With V trimmed by 4 bases and J by 8 bases, 9 bases remained unmatched. The CDR3 spells CASSPGLHRDEQFF. In DNA, the CDR3 is TGCGCCAGCAGCCCGGGACTACATCGGGATGAGCAGTTCTTC.

The rearrangement uses TRBV20-1 and TRBJ2-2, with 8 bases that match TRBD1. The germline CDR1 and CDR2 sequences are DFQATT and SNEGSKA (reference sequence). Trimming took 4 bases from V and 1 from J; bases not matched to a gene: 2. This CDR3 has 14 amino acids. Written as DNA, the CDR3 is TGCAGTGCTAAGGACAGGGTGAACACCGGGGAGCTGTTTTTT. Amino acid sequence: CSAKDRVNTGELFF.

V is TRBV27 and J is TRBJ2-3, with 9 bases fitting TRBD2. The trim removed 7 bases at V and 2 bases at J, leaving 4 bases unmatched. The CDR3 loop spans 14 amino acids. Germline V CDR1 and CDR2: MNHEY, SMNVEV (reference sequence). The DNA for the CDR3 is TGTGCCAGCACTAGCGGGACCTTCACAGATACGCAGTATTTT. Protein: CASTSGTFTDTQYF.

This clonotype has a count of ten or more. The CDR3 loop is CASSFSSGSTDTQYF. The DNA of the CDR3 is TGTGCCAGCAGCTTCTCCAGCGGGTCCACAGATACGCAGTATTTT. The chain combines TRBV7-2 with TRBJ2-3, with a tentative D call TRBD2 (6 bases). CDR3 length: 15 amino acids. Germline assignment: CDR1 SGHTA and CDR2 FQGNSA. The V and J ends lost 3 bases and 2 bases respectively, with 12 bases between them.

This clonotype was picked up many times. This chain connects TRBV2 to TRBJ2-3; D remains unclear. V was shortened by 2 bases and J by 1 base, with 4 bases between the two germline ends. In germline, CDR1 is SNHLY, CDR2 FYNNEI. The CDR3 covers 13 residues. CDR3 loop: CASSETGTDTQYF. CDR3 in DNA: TGTGCCAGCAGTGAAACGGGCACAGATACGCAGTATTTT.

This clonotype showed up many times. The V gene is TRBV18, the J gene TRBJ1-3; D is undetermined. CDR1 and CDR2 (germline): KGHSH, LQKENI. Trimming stripped 5 bases from V and 8 bases from J, with 19 bases between. The CDR3 length is 15 residues. CDR3: CASSTVEGTADTIYF. DNA of the CDR3: TGTGCCAGCTCAACCGTCGAGGGAACAGCGGACACCATATATTTT. Looking up the rest from reference TRBV18 and TRBJ1-3 gives the full variable domain: NAGVMQNPRHLVRRRGQEARLRCSPMKGHSHVYWYRQLPEEGLKFMVYLQKENIIDESGMPKERFSAEFPKEGPSILRIQQVVRGDSAAYFCASSTVEGTADTIYFGEGSWLTVV.